Presented here are 20 T cell receptor beta chains from one specimen sequenced in a study of OX40 agonist ivuxolimab in advanced cancers. The library was built by means of the immunoSEQ multiplex PCR assay. The table comes from immuneACCESS by way of TCRdb, which keeps in-frame sequences with V and J called. Part of the clones is missing from these tables; in studies checked, under half for an unresolved V gene and the rest for unknown reasons. In this sample the table shows approximately 77,000 clones, around four fifths of which occur a single time. The ten largest clonotypes hold more than 1.5% of the sample. Sequencing used CD4+ or CD8+ T cells sorted from blood, obtained in a trial of the OX40 agonist ivuxolimab. The receptor source for this set is an adult with an advanced solid tumor such as melanoma, head and neck, liver or kidney cancer.

This rearrangement joins TRBV28 to TRBJ1-2, with D perhaps TRBD1 (5 bases). V was pared by 7 bases and J by 5 bases, with 20 bases between. The length of the CDR3 is 15 residues. The germline CDR1 and CDR2 sequences are MDHEN and SYDVKM. CDR3 coding DNA: TGTGCCAGCATTTCTTCTTCGGACACAAGTTATGGCTACACCTTC. Translating gives CASISSSDTSYGYTF.

DNA of the CDR3: TGTGCCAGCCTACAGGGAAGCTCTGGAAACACCATATATTTT. As protein: CASLQGSSGNTIYF. The rearrangement joins TRBV6-6 to TRBJ1-3, with D possibly matching TRBD1 (6 bases). The CDR3 is 14 amino acids. The V gene's germline CDR1 is MNHNY and CDR2 SVGAGI (reference sequence). The V end lost 8 bases, the J end lost 0 bases, and 11 bases lay between the germline ends.

The chain carries TRBV6-1 and TRBJ1-2; D is unresolved. Germline values: CDR1 MNHNS, CDR2 SASEGT. V was clipped by 1 base and J by 8 bases, with 14 bases between them. The CDR3 contains 14 residues. The CDR3 reads CASSEDVRDGGYTF. DNA for the CDR3: TGTGCCAGCAGTGAAGACGTTCGGGATGGGGGCTACACCTTC.

The chain couples TRBV27 to TRBJ2-7, with 10 positions matching TRBD2. The junction had 5 bases not matched to a gene; V was cut back by 10 bases and J by 2 bases. In germline, CDR1 is MNHEY, CDR2 SMNVEV (reference sequence). The CDR3 consists of 13 residues. For the CDR3, the DNA is TGTGCCACCCGAGCGGGAGGGGCCTACGAGCAGTACTTC. Encoded protein: CATRAGGAYEQYF.

This clone came up once. The gene calls are TRBV4-1 and TRBJ1-2; 7 positions match TRBD1. CDR1 is MGHRA, CDR2 YSYEKL, per germline. Trimming removed 1 base from V and 0 bases from J; junction bases left unmatched: 5. The CDR3 extends over 16 amino acids. The CDR3 coding sequence is TGCGCCAGCAGCCAAGGACGACAGGGCCCTAACTATGGCTACACCTTC. This encodes CASSQGRQGPNYGYTF.

This clone was detected only a few times. The chain links TRBV11-2 to TRBJ1-1; the D is unclear. Per germline, CDR1 SGHAT and CDR2 FQNNGV. The CDR3 runs 13 residues. The V and J ends lost 2 bases and 3 bases respectively, with 7 bases between them. The CDR3 DNA follows: TGTGCCAGCAGCTTATTAAAGGACACTGAAGCTTTCTTT. Translation: CASSLLKDTEAFF.

V usage is TRBV30 and J usage is TRBJ2-3; 9 nucleotides align to TRBD2. Germline CDR1 and CDR2: GTSNPN and SVGIG (reference sequence). The CDR3 contains 18 residues. J lost 6 bases, V lost 0 bases, and 16 bases had no gene match. CDR3 region: CAWSVLPRRGGRRDTQYF. CDR3 bases: TGTGCCTGGAGTGTACTCCCACGGCGGGGGGGCCGACGGGATACGCAGTATTTT.

This clone was detected only a few times. Here the CDR3 DNA reads TGTGCCAGCAGTTGGACAGTAGGTGAAAAACTGTTTTTT. The encoded protein is CASSWTVGEKLFF. The chain has TRBV28 and TRBJ1-4; D perhaps matches TRBD1 (6 bases). The CDR3 consists of 13 residues. V was pared by 4 bases and J by 7 bases, with 10 bases between. CDR1 is MDHEN and CDR2 is SYDVKM in the germline V gene.

This chain joins TRBV9 and TRBJ2-4; 9 bases are a match to TRBD1. The CDR3 spans 20 residues. Germline values: CDR1 SGDLS, CDR2 YYNGEE. Unmatched junction bases numbered 17, after V lost 4 bases and J lost 0 bases. Here the CDR3 DNA reads TGTGCCAGCAGCTCAACCGGGACAGGGCTAAGACCCGTAGCCAAAAACATTCAGTACTTC. Translation: CASSSTGTGLRPVAKNIQYF.

The chain carries TRBV27 and TRBJ1-4; 7 bases match TRBD1. V lost 3 bases to trimming and J lost 5 bases; unmatched junction nucleotides: 6. This CDR3 is 15 amino acids long. The V gene's germline CDR1 is MNHEY and CDR2 SMNVEV (reference sequence). The CDR3 DNA reads as TGTGCCAGCAGTTTTCCGGGACAGAAAAATGAAAAACTGTTTTTT. Translation gives CASSFPGQKNEKLFF.

The CDR3 nucleotides are TGTGCCAGCAGCCCTAGAGGGGGGACAGGGGTCGAGCAGTACTTC. It encodes CASSPRGGTGVEQYF. The chain recombines TRBV9 with TRBJ2-7; 10 bases are a match to TRBD1. This CDR3 has 15 amino acids. Germline-derived CDR1 and CDR2 are SGDLS and YYNGEE. The V and J ends lost 4 bases and 6 bases, in that order; junction bases with no gene match: 10.

The genes are TRBV27 and TRBJ2-5; 7 nucleotides match TRBD2. The CDR3 covers 14 residues. The V and J ends lost 1 base and 2 bases, in that order; junction bases with no gene match: 1. Germline values: CDR1 MNHEY, CDR2 SMNVEV (reference sequence). The CDR3 protein is CASSLYGGQETQYF. CDR3 DNA sequence: TGTGCCAGCAGTTTATACGGGGGGCAAGAGACCCAGTACTTC.

The CDR3 DNA sequence: TGCAGCGTTGAATGGTCGACTAGCGGGAGTCGAGGTGAGCAGTTCTTC. This translates into CSVEWSTSGSRGEQFF. V usage is TRBV29-1 and J usage is TRBJ2-1, with 12 bases matching TRBD2. V lost 2 bases and J lost 9; bases outside the gene matches: 11. Germline lookup yields CDR1 SQVTM and CDR2 ANQGSEA. CDR3 length: 16 residues.

The V gene is TRBV10-3, the J gene TRBJ2-3; TRBD2 matches at 13 bases. The CDR3 sequence is 19 residues long. The ends lost 3 bases at V and 0 bases at J; junction bases unmatched: 9. CDR1 is ENHRY and CDR2 is SYGVKD in the germline V gene. The CDR3 loop reads CAISELPPGLAGSTDTQYF. CDR3 bases: TGTGCCATCAGTGAACTACCCCCGGGACTAGCGGGGAGCACAGATACGCAGTATTTT.

The gene calls are TRBV18 and TRBJ2-7; no definite D call. V gave up 4 bases and J gave up 5 bases, with 9 bases separating them. CDR3 length equals 12 residues. Germline CDR1 is KGHSH and CDR2 is LQKENI. The DNA of the CDR3 is TGTGCCAGCTCACTGGACCGAGACGAGCAGTACTTC. This encodes CASSLDRDEQYF.

This clone showed up just once. The chain uses TRBV7-2 and TRBJ2-3; tentative D call: TRBD1 (6 bases). The V gene lost 5 bases and the J gene lost 3 bases, with 12 bases spanning the gap. The V gene's germline CDR1 is SGHTA and CDR2 FQGNSA. The CDR3 is 14 residues long. The CDR3 region has the DNA TGTGCCAGCAGCCAACAGGGTAGGACAGATACGCAGTATTTT. Its protein product is CASSQQGRTDTQYF.

The genes are TRBV27 and TRBJ1-5, with D perhaps TRBD1 (5 bases). The germline gives CDR1 MNHEY, CDR2 SMNVEV (reference sequence). V lost 2 bases to trimming and J lost 1 base, with 6 bases between them. This CDR3 contains 14 residues. The CDR3 DNA sequence: TGTGCCAGCAGTTTAGGGGGGAGCAATCAGCCCCAGCATTTT. Its translation: CASSLGGSNQPQHF.

The rearrangement links TRBV9 to TRBJ1-4; the D is unclear. The CDR3 length is 14 residues. Looked up from germline, CDR1 is SGDLS and CDR2 is YYNGEE. The V end was cut by 0 bases, the J end by 8 bases, with 11 bases between. As DNA, the CDR3 is TGTGCCAGCAGCGTAGTCGGCGATGGGGAAAAACTGTTTTTT. Amino acids: CASSVVGDGEKLFF.

The rearrangement uses TRBV16 and TRBJ2-7; the D gene could be TRBD1 or TRBD2 (5 bases each). Trimming removed 0 bases from V and 6 bases from J, with 6 bases in between. Germline V lookup: CDR1 KGHSY, CDR2 FQNENV. The CDR3 length is 12 residues. The CDR3 coding sequence is TGTGCCAGCAGCCAATCGAGGGGCGAGCAGTACTTC. Translated, it gives CASSQSRGEQYF.

This chain joins TRBV2 and TRBJ1-1; unclear D gene. Germline values: CDR1 SNHLY, CDR2 FYNNEI. Trimming stripped 7 bases from V and 0 bases from J, with 9 bases between. This CDR3 contains 13 residues. CDR3 loop: CASMRDLNTEAFF. DNA of the CDR3: TGTGCCAGCATGAGAGATTTGAACACTGAAGCTTTCTTT.